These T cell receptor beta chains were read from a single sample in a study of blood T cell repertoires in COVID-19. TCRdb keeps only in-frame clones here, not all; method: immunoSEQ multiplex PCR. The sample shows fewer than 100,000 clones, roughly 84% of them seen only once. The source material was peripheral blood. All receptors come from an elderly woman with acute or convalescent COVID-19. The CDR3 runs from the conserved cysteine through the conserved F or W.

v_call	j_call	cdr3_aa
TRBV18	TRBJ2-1	CASSPLVPRDITYNEQFF
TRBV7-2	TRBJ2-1	CASSYSSGGLTYNEQFF
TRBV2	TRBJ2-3	CASLVEGLGNTQYF
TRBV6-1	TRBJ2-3	CASSERGQPDTQYF
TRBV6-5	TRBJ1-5	CASSPTPLGNQPQHF
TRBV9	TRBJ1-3	CASSVGGAGNTIYF
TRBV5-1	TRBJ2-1	CASSPQGAGRDEQFF
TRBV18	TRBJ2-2	CASSPQGQGNTGELFF
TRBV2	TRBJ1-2	CASREDSLVGYTF
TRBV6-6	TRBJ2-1	CASSYDYGEGEQFF
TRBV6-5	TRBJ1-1	CASRHGTGRAFF
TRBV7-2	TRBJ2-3	CASSLAGGPSTDTQYF
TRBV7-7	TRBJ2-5	CASSLASGGAGETQYF
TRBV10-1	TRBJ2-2	CARSGQGGNTGELFF
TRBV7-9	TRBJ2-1	CASSLGTDSGEQFF
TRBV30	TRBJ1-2	CAWSGTVYGYTF
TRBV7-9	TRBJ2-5	CASSLVAGVRGETQYF
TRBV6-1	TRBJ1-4	CASSEIRVDEKLFF
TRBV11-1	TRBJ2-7	CASSLGRPTYEQYF
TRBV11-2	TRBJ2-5	CASSSIGGKETQYF
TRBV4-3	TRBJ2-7	CASSQVASSPYEQYF
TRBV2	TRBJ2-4	CASRPGMGIQYF
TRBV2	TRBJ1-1	CASRLTANTEAFF